The source of this TCR beta chain is a study of Ad26.COV2.S vaccination and SARS-CoV-2 variants (dated by TCRdb to 2020 to 2022). Concerning the study at large: Donors in the vaccine arm were drawn from COV1001, a multicentre, randomized, double-blind, placebo-controlled phase I-IIa trial testing Ad26.COV2.S in healthy adults. The specificity and breadth of SARS-CoV-2-reactive T cell receptors after Ad26.COV2.S vaccination were assessed by TCRbeta repertoire sequencing. Trial participants were randomized into five groups of five: low-dose or high-dose Ad26.COV2.S given once or twice, or placebo on both occasions. A total of about 30 samples were included in the TCR-sequenced set, comprising 19 Ad26.COV2.S vaccine recipients, 5 placebo recipients and 8 SARS-CoV-2 convalescent individuals. Investigators remained blinded to trial group allocation during experiments and outcome assessment. Ad26.COV2.S was administered intramuscularly at a dose of 5x10^10 or 1x10^11 viral particles, either as one shot or as two shots given 56 days apart.

The treatment or condition label on this specimen signifies: approximately 18 received Ad26.COV2.S at low or high dose, single or two shots; 5 received placebo; per-sample allocation not given. Repertoires of vaccine and placebo recipients were sequenced from samples collected on day 63 after the first injection. Between 29 July and 7 August 2020, Cohort 1b enrolled some 25 adults aged 18-55 years at one site in Boston, USA. Ad26.COV2.S was a replication-incompetent adenovirus type 26 vector expressing a prefusion-stabilized SARS-CoV-2 spike protein from the original Wuhan strain. This clone appeared a single time. It lacks a known antigen. There are no base qualities to consult, and no much larger clone falls within one base. General findings and caveats noted by the study authors: Vaccine and placebo recipients had similar non-spike TCR breadth, a finding consistent with the vaccine containing only spike. Spike-specific TCR breadth was higher in Ad26.COV2.S recipients than in placebo recipients (P = 0.0014). After vaccination, spike-specific CD8+ and CD4+ T cell responses were reported to show substantial breadth. The study was not powered to compare responses between vaccine doses or regimens. The authors noted that total T cell responses may have been underestimated by the TCR breadth and depth analyses.

Taken from the germline V gene (reference sequence), the CDR1 and CDR2 loops are LGHDT and YNNKEL. The CDR3 holds 16 amino acids from the cysteine to the phenylalanine. Of all the DNA, just the CDR3 is kept, 48 bases in frame from base 1. V drops 0 bases and J drops 5 bases, leaving 16 bases in between. The immunoSEQ Assay was used to sequence TCRbeta CDR3 regions. After extraction, genomic DNA underwent amplification by bias-controlled multiplex PCR, followed by high-throughput sequencing. As for how the authors treated the data: Collapsing and filtering of sequences were performed to quantify the absolute abundance of each unique TCRbeta CDR3 region. T cell fraction was estimated by normalizing TCRbeta template counts to usable DNA, with usable DNA measured through amplification of reference genes found in all nucleated cells. Repertoire TCRs were annotated as SARS-CoV-2-specific when V gene, CDR3 amino acid sequence and J gene were exactly matched to a known reactive TCR set. The reference SARS-CoV-2 TCR set was derived from MIRA and filtered for enrichment in COVID-19-positive ImmuneCODE repertoires, a step that removed public or cross-reactive TCRs. Based on the MIRA antigens, annotated TCRs were further analysed at the level of specific ORF or position within ORF. Breadth was defined as the number of annotated unique rearrangements divided by the total number of unique productive rearrangements, and depth was defined as the summed frequency of the annotated unique rearrangements. Group comparisons of TCR breadth used two-sided Wilcoxon rank-sum tests. TCRdb mirrors the immuneACCESS table, restricted to in-frame sequences. Some clones are absent from its copies; in checked studies, under half trace to an unresolved V gene, and the reason for the others is unknown. The DNA was the basis for D and trimming; V, J and clone size are from that table. The sample includes about 410,000 clones, with around nine tenths observed a single time. The top ten clones comprise 3.5% of the sample.

The receptor's source is a person aged 18 to 65 who received the Ad26.COV2.S COVID-19 vaccine or a placebo. The sample was peripheral blood, taken in a trial of Ad26.COV2.S vaccine versus placebo. The chain is assembled from TRBV3-1 (or the pseudogene TRBV3-2) and TRBJ2-5, with a weak D call of TRBD2 (5 bases match). The DNA is TGTGCCAGCAGCCAAGATCGAGGGCGCAGGAGGGAGACCCAGTACTTC. Its product reads: CASSQDRGRRRETQYF.